The entry below gives a single T cell receptor (beta chain) sequence along with its context. The authors' processing: Quantification of nucleated cells was approximated via reference gene primer amplification. Profiling relied on immunoSEQ multiplex PCR, and the TCRdb table lists in-frame clones only, not all of them. V and J calls plus clone size are reproduced from that table; the DNA served to infer D and trimming. Of around 81,000 clones listed, approximately 85% were seen once; the top ten hold around 7.9%. The sample is drawn from a study of blood T cell repertoires in COVID-19. About the study: The samples span acute and convalescent COVID-19 from the United States, Italy and Spain. PBMCs, B-cell-depleted T cells, or T cells were the source of the cDNA or gDNA that made up the material.

V was clipped by 3 bases and J by 5 bases; unmatched bases: 13. The V gene's germline CDR1 is LGHDT and CDR2 YNNKEL (reference sequence). CDR3 length equals 17 residues. The chain is built from TRBV3-1 (or the pseudogene TRBV3-2) and TRBJ2-1; TRBD2 matches at 7 bases. Sequencing was carried out using peripheral blood. This receptor was identified in a man in his sixties or seventies with acute or convalescent COVID-19. In nucleotides, the CDR3 is TGTGCCAGCAGCCACGCTGGCGGGGGACTTGTGGACAATGAGCAGTTCTTC. Amino acids: CASSHAGGGLVDNEQFF.